This T cell receptor beta chain originates from a study of human T cells and chemical hapten exposure. Overall study context: Investigators sensitized roughly 2 cm by roughly 2 cm of upper inner arm skin with 2% DPC.

Individual cDNA molecules received unique molecular identifiers in the library. MiXCR, run by TCRdb on the RACE reads, gives a single entry per CDR3 protein. The repertoire consists of tens of thousands of distinct CDR3 sequences, with 12% occurring once and the leading ten covering 4.5% to 7%. The CDR3 extends over 13 amino acids. Looked up from germline, CDR1 is MDHEN and CDR2 is SYDVKM. This clonotype was detected a few times. Time point given: pre-sensitization, week 0. Treatment given: therapeutic diphenylcyclopropenone sensitization with weekly scalp DPC. The genes are TRBV28 and TRBJ2-1, with TRBD2 matching over 9 bases. Here the sequenced sample was whole blood, taken in connection with sensitization to the hapten diphenylcyclopropenone (DPC). This TCR came from a woman in her thirties with alopecia areata. Some clones in this sample may be carry-over from other donors' samples. DNA of the CDR3: TGTGCGGCAGCGGGAGGAAACTACAATGAGCAGTTCTTC. It is translated as CAAAGGNYNEQFF.